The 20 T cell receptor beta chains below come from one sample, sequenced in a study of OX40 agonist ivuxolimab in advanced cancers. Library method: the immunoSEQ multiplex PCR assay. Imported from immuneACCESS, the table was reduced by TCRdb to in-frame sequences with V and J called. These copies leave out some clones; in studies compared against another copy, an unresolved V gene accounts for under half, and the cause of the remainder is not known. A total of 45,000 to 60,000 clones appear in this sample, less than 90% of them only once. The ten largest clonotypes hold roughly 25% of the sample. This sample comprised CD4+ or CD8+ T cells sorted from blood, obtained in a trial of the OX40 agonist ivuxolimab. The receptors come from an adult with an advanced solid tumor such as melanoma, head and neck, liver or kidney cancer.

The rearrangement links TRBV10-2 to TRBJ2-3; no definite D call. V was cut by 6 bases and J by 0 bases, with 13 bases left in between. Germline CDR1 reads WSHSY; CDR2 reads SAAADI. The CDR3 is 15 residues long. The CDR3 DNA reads TGCGCCAGCAGGGTCACAATGACTAGCACAGATACGCAGTATTTT. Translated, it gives CASRVTMTSTDTQYF.

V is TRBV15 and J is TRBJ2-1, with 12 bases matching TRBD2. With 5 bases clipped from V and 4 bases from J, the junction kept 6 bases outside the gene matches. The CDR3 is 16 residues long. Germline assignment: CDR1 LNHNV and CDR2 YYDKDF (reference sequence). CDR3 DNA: TGTGCCACCAGCTTGAGGACTAGCGGGGATTACAATGAGCAGTTCTTC. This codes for CATSLRTSGDYNEQFF.

The CDR3, as DNA: TGTGCCAGCAGCTCGCCGGGGGGGCTACGGGACATTCAGTACTTC. This encodes CASSSPGGLRDIQYF. This sequence joins TRBV7-8 and TRBJ2-4; 8 nucleotides match TRBD2. V trimming: 4 bases; J trimming: 8 bases; junction bases outside the gene matches: 10. The CDR3 totals 15 residues. Germline V gene sequence: CDR1 SGHVS, CDR2 FQNEAQ. The complete variable domain, with remaining parts taken from reference TRBV7-8 and TRBJ2-4, reads GAGVSQSPRYKVAKRGQDVALRCDPISGHVSLFWYQQALGQGPEFLTYFQNEAQLDKSGLPSDRFFAERPEGSVSTLKIQRTQQEDSAVYLCASSSPGGLRDIQYFGAGTRLSVL.

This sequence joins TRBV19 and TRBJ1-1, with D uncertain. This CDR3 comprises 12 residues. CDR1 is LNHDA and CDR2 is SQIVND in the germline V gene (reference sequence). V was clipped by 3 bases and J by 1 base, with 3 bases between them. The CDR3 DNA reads TGTGCCAGTAGTATGAAGAACACTGAAGCTTTCTTT. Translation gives CASSMKNTEAFF.

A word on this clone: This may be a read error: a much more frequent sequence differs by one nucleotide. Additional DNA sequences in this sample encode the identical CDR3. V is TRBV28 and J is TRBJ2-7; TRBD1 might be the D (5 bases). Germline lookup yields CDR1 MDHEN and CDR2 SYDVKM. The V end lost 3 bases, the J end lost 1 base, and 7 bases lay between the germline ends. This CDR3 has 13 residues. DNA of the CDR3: TGTGCCAGCAGTTTGTACAGGTCCTACGAGCAGTACTTC. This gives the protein CASSLYRSYEQYF.

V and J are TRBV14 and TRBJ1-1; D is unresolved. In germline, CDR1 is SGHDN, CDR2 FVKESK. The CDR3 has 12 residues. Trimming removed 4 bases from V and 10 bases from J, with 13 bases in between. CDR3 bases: TGTGCCAGCAGCCCAGCCGGCCTTGGAGCTTTCTTT. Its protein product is CASSPAGLGAFF.

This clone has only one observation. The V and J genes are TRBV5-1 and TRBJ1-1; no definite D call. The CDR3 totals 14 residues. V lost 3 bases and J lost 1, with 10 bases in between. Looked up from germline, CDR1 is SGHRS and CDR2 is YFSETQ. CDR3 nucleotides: TGCGCCAGCAGCTCTCCCTGGGGGAACACTGAAGCTTTCTTT. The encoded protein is CASSSPWGNTEAFF.

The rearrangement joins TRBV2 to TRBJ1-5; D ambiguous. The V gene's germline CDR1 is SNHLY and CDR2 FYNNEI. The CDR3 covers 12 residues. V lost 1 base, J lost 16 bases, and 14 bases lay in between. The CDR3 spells CASSEGAYLQHF. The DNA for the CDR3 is TGTGCCAGCAGTGAAGGGGCCTACCTACAACATTTT.

The CDR3 protein is CSVVGNGYTF. The CDR3, as DNA: TGCAGCGTTGTGGGGAATGGCTACACCTTC. The chain employs TRBV29-1 and TRBJ1-2, with no clear D. The CDR3 totals 10 residues. Germline-derived CDR1 and CDR2 are SQVTM and ANQGSEA. V dropped 4 bases and J dropped 6 bases, with 6 bases sitting between them.

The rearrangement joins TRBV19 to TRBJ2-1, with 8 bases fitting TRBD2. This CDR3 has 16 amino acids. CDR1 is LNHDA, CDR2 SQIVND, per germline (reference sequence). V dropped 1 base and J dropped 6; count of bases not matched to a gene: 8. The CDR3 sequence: CASSIATGGPFNEQFF. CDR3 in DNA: TGTGCCAGTAGTATAGCGACGGGAGGGCCTTTCAATGAGCAGTTCTTC.

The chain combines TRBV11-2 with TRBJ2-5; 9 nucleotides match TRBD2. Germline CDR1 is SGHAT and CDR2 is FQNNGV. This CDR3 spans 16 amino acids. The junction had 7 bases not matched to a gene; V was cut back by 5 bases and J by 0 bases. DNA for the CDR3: TGTGCCAGCAGCGCCTCCGGGACTAGCAACCAAGAGACCCAGTACTTC. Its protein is CASSASGTSNQETQYF. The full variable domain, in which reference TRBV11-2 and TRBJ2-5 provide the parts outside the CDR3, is EAGVAQSPRYKIIEKRQSVAFWCNPISGHATLYWYQQILGQGPKLLIQFQNNGVVDDSQLPKDRFSAERLKGVDSTLKIQPAKLEDSAVYLCASSASGTSNQETQYFGPGTRLLVL.

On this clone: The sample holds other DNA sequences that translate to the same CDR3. CDR3 sequence (DNA): TGTGCCAGCAGTTTATTGGGCACGAACACTGAAGCTTTCTTT. This encodes CASSLLGTNTEAFF. The V gene is TRBV27, the J gene TRBJ1-1, with unresolved D. The V gene lost 1 base and the J gene lost 1 base, with 7 bases spanning the gap. The CDR3 length is 14 residues. CDR1 and CDR2 (germline): MNHEY, SMNVEV (reference sequence).

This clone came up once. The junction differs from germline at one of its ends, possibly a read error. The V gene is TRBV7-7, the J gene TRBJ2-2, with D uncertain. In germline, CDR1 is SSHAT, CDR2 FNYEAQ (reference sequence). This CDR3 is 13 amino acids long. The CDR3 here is CASSLPNTGELFF. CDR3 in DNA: TGTGCTAGCAGCTTACCGAACACCGGGGAGCTGTTTTTT.

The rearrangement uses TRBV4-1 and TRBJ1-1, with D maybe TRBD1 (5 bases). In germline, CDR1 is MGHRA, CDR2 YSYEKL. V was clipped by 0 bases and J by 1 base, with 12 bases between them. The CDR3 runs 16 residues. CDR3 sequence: CASSQDSAGQNTEAFF. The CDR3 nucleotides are TGCGCCAGCAGCCAAGATTCGGCAGGGCAGAACACTGAAGCTTTCTTT.

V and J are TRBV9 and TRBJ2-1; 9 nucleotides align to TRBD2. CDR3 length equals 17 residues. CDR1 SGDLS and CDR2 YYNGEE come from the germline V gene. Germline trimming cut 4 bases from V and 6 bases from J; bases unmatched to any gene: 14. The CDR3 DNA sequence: TGTGCCAGCAGCCCCCAAGCGGGAGGTGGGGGACTCAATGAGCAGTTCTTC. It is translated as CASSPQAGGGGLNEQFF.

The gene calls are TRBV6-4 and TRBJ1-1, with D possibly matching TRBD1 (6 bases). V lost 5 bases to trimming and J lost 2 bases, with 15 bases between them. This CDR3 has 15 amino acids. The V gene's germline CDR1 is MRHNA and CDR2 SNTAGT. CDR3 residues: CASSRTVDSNTEAFF. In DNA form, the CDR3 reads TGTGCCAGCAGTAGAACGGTGGACAGCAACACTGAAGCTTTCTTT.

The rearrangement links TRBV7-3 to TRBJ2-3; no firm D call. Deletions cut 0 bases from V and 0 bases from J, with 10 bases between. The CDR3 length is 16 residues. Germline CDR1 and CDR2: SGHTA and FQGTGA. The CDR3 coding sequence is TGTGCCAGCAGCTTAACGTCGTGGGCGAGCACAGATACGCAGTATTTT. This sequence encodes CASSLTSWASTDTQYF.

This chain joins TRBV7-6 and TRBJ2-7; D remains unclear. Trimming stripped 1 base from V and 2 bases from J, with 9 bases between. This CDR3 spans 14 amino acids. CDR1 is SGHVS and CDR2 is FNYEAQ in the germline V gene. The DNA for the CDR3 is TGTGCCAGCAGCTTAGTCGGAGTAGCCTACGAGCAGTACTTC. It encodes CASSLVGVAYEQYF.

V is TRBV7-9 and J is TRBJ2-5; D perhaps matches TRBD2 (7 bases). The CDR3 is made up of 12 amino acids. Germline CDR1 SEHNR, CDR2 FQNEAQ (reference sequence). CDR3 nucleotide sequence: TGTGTCTCGGAAGGGGGGGAAGAGACCCAGTACTTC. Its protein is CVSEGGEETQYF.

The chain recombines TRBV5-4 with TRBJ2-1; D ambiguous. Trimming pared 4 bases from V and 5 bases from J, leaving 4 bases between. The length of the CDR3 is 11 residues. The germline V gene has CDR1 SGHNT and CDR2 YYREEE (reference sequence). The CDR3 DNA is TGTGCCAGCAGCCTAAACAATGAGCAGTTCTTC. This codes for CASSLNNEQFF.